This T cell receptor (beta chain) stems from a study of blood T cell repertoires in COVID-19. Study at large: Some COVID-19 samples were acute and others convalescent; all came from the United States, Italy and Spain. Nucleic acid was either cDNA or gDNA, and it came from T cells, B-cell-depleted T cells, or PBMCs.

Germline V gene sequence: CDR1 SNHLY, CDR2 FYNNEI. The junction had 10 bases not matched to a gene; V was cut back by 6 bases and J by 3 bases. This CDR3 comprises 16 residues. As processed by the authors: Amplification of reference gene primers provided the estimated nucleated cell counts. Assay used: immunoSEQ multiplex PCR; TCRdb lists only in-frame clones, some missing. Clonal size and the V and J genes are those of that table, whereas D and trimming came from the DNA. Of about 75,000 clones in the sample, roughly 90% are singletons; the top ten hold about 2.5%. J is TRBJ2-4 and V is TRBV2, with 8 positions matching TRBD1. The clonotype comes from a human donor in a cohort sampled during active COVID-19. Sequencing was done on a sample of peripheral blood. The CDR3, as DNA: TGTGCCAGCAGCCTAGACAGGGGATGGAACAAAAACATTCAGTACTTC. As protein: CASSLDRGWNKNIQYF.